This T cell receptor (beta chain) was documented in a study of shared clonotypes between healthy human individuals. Study-level points and caveats: Incomplete sequencing of sorted subsets was indicated by rarefaction despite large depth. Several donors held approximately 4.6% of naive CD4 clonotypes in common.

V trimming: 5 bases; J trimming: 4 bases; junction bases outside the gene matches: 8. CDR3 size: 15 residues. Germline V gene sequence: CDR1 SGHTA, CDR2 FQGNSA. Both subsets, CD45RA+ naive and CD45RA-negative memory, were split from the CD4+ cells. The sample holds a few counts of this clone. Its antigen is unidentified. A deep-level run was used for the assay. Assay: immunoSEQ multiplex PCR; the TCRdb copy retains only in-frame clones and omits some. The sample comprises roughly 1 million clones, around three quarters of which are singletons, and 0.5% to 0.6% rests with the top ten. The chain recombines TRBV7-2 with TRBJ2-1, with TRBD1 identical over 7 bases. The sequenced sample was memory CD4+ T cells from PBMCs. Noted subset: CD45RA-negative fraction. The clonotype comes from a man younger than 35 in good health. Some clones in this sample may be carry-over from other donors' samples. CDR3 in DNA: TGTGCCAGCAGCCCCCCGGGACAGAGATACAATGAGCAGTTCTTC. It yields the protein CASSPPGQRYNEQFF.